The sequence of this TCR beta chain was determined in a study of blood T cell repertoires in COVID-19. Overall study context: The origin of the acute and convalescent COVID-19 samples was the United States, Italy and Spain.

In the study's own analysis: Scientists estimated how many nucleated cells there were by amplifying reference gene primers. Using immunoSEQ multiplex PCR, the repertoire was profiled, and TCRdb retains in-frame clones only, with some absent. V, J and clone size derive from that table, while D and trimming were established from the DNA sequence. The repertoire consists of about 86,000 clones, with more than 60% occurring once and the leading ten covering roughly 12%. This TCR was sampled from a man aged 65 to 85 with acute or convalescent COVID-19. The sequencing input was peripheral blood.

The CDR3 reads CASGGQRRLWGETQYF. The CDR3 DNA is TGTGCCAGCGGGGGACAGAGAAGATTGTGGGGAGAGACCCAGTACTTC. This chain joins TRBV2 and TRBJ2-5, with 7 bases matching TRBD1. CDR3 size: 16 residues. Germline V gives CDR1 SNHLY, CDR2 FYNNEI. The J segment lost 4 bases and the V segment lost 8 bases, leaving 16 bases of the junction unmatched. The full variable domain, rest sourced from reference TRBV2 and TRBJ2-5, is EPEVTQTPSHQVTQMGQEVILRCVPISNHLYFYWYRQILGQKVEFLVSFYNNEISEKSEIFDDQFSVERPDGSNFTLKIRSTKLEDSAMYFCASGGQRRLWGETQYFGPGTRLLVL.